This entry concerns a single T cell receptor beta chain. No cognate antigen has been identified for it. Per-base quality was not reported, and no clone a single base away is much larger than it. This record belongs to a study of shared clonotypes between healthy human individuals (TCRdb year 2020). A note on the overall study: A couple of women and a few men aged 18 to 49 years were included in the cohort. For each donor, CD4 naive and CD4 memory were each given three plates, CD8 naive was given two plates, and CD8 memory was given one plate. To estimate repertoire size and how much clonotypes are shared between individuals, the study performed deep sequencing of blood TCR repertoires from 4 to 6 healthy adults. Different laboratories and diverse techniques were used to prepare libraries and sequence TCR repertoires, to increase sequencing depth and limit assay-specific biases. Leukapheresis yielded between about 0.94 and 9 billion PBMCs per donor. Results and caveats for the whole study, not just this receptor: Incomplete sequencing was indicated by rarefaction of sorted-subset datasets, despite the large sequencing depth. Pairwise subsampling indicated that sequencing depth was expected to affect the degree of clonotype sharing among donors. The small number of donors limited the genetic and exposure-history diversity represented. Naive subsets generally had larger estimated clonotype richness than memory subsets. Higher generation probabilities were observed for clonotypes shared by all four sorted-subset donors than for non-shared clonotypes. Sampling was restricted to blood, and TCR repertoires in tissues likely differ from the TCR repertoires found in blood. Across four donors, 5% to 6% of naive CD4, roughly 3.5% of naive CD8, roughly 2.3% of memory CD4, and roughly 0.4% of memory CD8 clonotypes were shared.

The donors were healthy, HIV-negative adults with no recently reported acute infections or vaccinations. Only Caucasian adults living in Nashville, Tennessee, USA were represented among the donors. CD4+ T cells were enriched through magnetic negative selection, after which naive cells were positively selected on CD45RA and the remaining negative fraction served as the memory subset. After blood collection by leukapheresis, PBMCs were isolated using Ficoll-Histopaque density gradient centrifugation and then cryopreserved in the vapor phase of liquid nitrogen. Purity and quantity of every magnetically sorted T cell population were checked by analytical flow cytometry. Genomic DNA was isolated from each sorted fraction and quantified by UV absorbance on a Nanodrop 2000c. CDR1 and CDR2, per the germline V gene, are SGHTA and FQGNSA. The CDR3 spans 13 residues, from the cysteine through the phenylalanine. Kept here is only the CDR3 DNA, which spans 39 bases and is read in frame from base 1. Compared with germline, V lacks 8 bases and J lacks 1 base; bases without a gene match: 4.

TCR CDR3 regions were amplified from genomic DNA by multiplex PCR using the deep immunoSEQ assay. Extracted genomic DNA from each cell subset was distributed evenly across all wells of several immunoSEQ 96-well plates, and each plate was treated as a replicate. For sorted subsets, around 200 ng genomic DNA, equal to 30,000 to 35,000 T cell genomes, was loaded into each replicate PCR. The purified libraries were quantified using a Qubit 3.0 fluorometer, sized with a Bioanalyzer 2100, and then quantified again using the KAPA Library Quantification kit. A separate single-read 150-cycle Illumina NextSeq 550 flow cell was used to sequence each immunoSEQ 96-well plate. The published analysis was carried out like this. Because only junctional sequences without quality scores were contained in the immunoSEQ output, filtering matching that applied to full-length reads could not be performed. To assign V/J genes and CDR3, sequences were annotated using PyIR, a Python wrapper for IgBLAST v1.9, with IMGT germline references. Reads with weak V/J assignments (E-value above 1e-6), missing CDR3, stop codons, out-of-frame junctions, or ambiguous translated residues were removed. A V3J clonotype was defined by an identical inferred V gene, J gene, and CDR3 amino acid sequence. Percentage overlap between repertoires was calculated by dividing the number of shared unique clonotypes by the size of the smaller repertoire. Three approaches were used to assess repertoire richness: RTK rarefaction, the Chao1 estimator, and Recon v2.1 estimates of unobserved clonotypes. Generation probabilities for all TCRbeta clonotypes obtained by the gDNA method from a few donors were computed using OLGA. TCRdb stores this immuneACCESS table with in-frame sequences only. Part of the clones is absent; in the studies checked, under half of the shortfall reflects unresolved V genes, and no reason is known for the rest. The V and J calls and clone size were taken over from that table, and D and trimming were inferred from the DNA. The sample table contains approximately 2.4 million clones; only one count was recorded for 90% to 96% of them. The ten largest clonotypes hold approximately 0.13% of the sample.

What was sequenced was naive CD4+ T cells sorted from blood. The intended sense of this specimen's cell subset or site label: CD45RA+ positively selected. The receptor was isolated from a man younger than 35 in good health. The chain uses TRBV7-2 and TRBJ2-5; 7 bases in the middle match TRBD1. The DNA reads TGTGCCAGCGCCGGACAGGCCCAAGAGACCCAGTACTTC. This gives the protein CASAGQAQETQYF. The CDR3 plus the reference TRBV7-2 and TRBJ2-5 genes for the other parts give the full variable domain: GAGVSQSPSNKVTEKGKDVELRCDPISGHTALYWYRQSLGQGLEFLIYFQGNSAPDKSGLPSDRFSAERTGGSVSTLTIQRTQQEDSAVYLCASAGQAQETQYFGPGTRLLVL.